What follows describes a single T cell receptor beta chain. The antigen is undetermined. V was clipped by 2 bases and J by 14 bases, with 10 bases between them. Germline CDR1 MGHRA, CDR2 YSYEKL. The CDR3 runs to 11 residues. The sample is drawn from a study of blood T cells in healthy people across ages. Study-wide findings and caveats: TCR beta diversity was tightly associated with the proportion of naive T cells.

Sample-barcoded 5' priming and a J-beta primer mix drove a second PCR of 7 to 11 cycles. Every cDNA molecule bore a tag from a template-switch adaptor containing 12 random nucleotides. Sequencing recovered at least 3 million CDR3-containing paired-end reads from each sample. TCRdb re-derived calls from the 5' RACE reads in MiXCR, one entry per CDR3 protein. The sample contains 1.5 million to 2 million distinct CDR3 sequences, 25% to 30% of which appear only once. The gene calls are TRBV4-1 and TRBJ2-1; D is ambiguous. Sample: blood. The sequence was collected from a woman aged 25 to 39 in good health. CDR3 in amino acids: CASSQRGRKFF. As DNA, the CDR3 is TGCGCCAGCAGCCAACGCGGTCGGAAGTTCTTC.